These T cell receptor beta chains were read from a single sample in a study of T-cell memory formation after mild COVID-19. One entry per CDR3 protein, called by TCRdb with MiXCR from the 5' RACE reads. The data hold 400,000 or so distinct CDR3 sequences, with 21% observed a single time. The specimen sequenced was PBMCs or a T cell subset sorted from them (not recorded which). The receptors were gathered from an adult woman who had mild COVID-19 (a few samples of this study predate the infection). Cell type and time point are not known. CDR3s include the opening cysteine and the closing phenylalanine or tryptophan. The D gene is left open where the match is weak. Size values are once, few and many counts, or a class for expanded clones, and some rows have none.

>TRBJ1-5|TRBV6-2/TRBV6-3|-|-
CASSGAGTAWGQPQHF
TGTGCCAGCAGCGGGGCCGGGACGGCCTGGGGTCAGCCCCAGCATTTT
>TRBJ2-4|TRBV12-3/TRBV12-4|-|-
CASSPYGTPPGIQYF
TGTGCCAGCAGTCCATACGGGACTCCGCCTGGCATTCAGTACTTC
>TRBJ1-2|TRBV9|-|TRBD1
CASSEHQAFWTGGTYTF
TGTGCCAGCAGCGAACATCAGGCGTTTTGGACAGGGGGGACCTACACCTTC
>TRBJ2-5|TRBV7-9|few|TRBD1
CASSLAGTGVETQYF
TGTGCCAGCAGCTTAGCCGGCACAGGGGTAGAGACCCAGTACTTC
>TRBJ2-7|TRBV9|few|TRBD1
CASSAGTGGPYEQYF
TGTGCCAGCAGCGCTGGGACAGGGGGCCCCTACGAGCAGTACTTC
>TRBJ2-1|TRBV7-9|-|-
CASSVLSGVKQFF
TGTGCCAGCAGCGTTCTTTCAGGCGTTAAGCAGTTCTTC
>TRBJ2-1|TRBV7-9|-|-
CASKRASSSYNEQFF
TGTGCCAGCAAGAGAGCGTCGAGCTCCTACAATGAGCAGTTCTTC
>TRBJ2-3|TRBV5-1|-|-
CASAPGDRGADTQYF
TGCGCCAGCGCTCCCGGGGACCGTGGGGCAGATACGCAGTATTTT
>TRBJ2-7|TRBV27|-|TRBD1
CASGTGTSYEQYF
TGTGCCAGTGGGACAGGGACTTCCTACGAGCAGTACTTC
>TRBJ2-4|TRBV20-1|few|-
CSAPKPGVENIQYF
TGCAGTGCGCCAAAACCGGGAGTAGAAAACATTCAGTACTTC
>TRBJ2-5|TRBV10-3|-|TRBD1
CAISVDREETQYF
TGTGCCATCAGTGTTGACAGGGAAGAGACCCAGTACTTC
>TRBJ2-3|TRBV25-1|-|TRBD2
CASSETGLAGTTDTQYF
TGTGCCAGCAGTGAAACGGGACTAGCGGGGACCACAGATACGCAGTATTTT
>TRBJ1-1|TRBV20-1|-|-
CSARDFGGLLTGSTEAFF
TGCAGTGCTAGAGATTTCGGGGGACTATTAACAGGGAGCACTGAAGCTTTCTTT
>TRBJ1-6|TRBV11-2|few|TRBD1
CASSLGQGNTSPLHF
TGTGCCAGCAGCCTTGGACAGGGAAATACTTCACCCCTCCACTTT
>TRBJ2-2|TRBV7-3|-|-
CASSFAGANGELFF
TGTGCCAGCAGCTTTGCCGGGGCGAACGGGGAGCTGTTTTTT
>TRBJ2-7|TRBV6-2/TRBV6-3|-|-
CASSRSGASYEQYF
TGTGCCAGCAGTCGCTCGGGGGCCAGTTACGAGCAGTACTTC
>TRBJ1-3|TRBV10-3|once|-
CATYGINTIYF
TGTGCCACGTACGGGATCAACACCATATATTTT
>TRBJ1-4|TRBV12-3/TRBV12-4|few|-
CASSLGTALYNEKLFF
TGTGCCAGCAGTTTAGGGACAGCGCTTTATAATGAAAAACTGTTTTTT
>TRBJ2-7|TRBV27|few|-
CASSYRVISPYEQYF
TGTGCCAGCAGTTACAGGGTTATTTCCCCCTACGAGCAGTACTTC
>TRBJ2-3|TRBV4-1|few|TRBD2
CASSPLRLASTDTQYF
TGCGCCAGCAGCCCCCTGAGACTAGCCTCCACAGATACGCAGTATTTT
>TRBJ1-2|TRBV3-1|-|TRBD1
CASSGQGARNYGYTF
TGTGCCAGCAGCGGACAGGGGGCCAGGAACTATGGCTACACCTTC
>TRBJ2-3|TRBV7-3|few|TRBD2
CASTQTGTSLDTQYF
TGTGCCAGCACCCAGACCGGGACTAGCTTAGATACGCAGTATTTT
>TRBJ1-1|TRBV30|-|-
CAWGDGGLAFF
TGTGCCTGGGGGGACGGCGGGCTAGCTTTCTTT
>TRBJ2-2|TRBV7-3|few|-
CASSLYGESTWGTGELFF
TGTGCCAGCAGCTTATATGGCGAATCTACCTGGGGCACCGGGGAGCTGTTTTTT
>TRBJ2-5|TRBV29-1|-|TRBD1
CSAHRGQETQYF
TGCAGCGCGCACAGGGGACAAGAGACCCAGTACTTC
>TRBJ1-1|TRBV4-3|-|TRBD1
CASSQKRQGREAFF
TGCGCCAGCAGCCAGAAGAGACAGGGCCGTGAAGCTTTCTTT
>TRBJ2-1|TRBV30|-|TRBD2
CAWSVLTGTSGRTYNEQFF
TGTGCCTGGAGTGTCCTCACCGGGACTAGCGGGAGGACCTACAATGAGCAGTTCTTC
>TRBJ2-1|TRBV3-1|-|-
CASSQDRNSDNEQFF
TGTGCCAGCAGCCAAGACCGAAACAGTGACAATGAGCAGTTCTTC
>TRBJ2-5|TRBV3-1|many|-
CASSQPLGWETQYF
TGTGCCAGCAGCCAACCATTGGGCTGGGAGACCCAGTACTTC
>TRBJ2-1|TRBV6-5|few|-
CASSYSTLGANEQFF
TGTGCCAGCAGTTACTCTACTTTAGGAGCGAATGAGCAGTTCTTC
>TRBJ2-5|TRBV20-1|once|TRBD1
CSVLARDRVRETQYF
TGCAGTGTCCTCGCCCGGGACAGGGTTCGAGAGACCCAGTACTTC
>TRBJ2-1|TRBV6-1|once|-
CASSVHLVGEQFF
TGTGCCAGCAGTGTACACCTGGTAGGTGAGCAGTTCTTC
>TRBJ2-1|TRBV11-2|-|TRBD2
CASSLDGLAGSNEQFF
TGTGCCAGCAGCTTAGATGGTCTAGCGGGGTCAAATGAGCAGTTCTTC
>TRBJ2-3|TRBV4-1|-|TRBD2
CASSQEEAGGSDTQYF
TGCGCCAGCAGCCAAGAAGAAGCGGGGGGATCAGATACGCAGTATTTT
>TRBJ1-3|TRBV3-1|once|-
CASSLKGSGNTIYF
TGTGCCAGCAGCCTTAAGGGCTCTGGAAACACCATATATTTT
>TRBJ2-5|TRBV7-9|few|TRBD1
CASRGGLETQYF
TGTGCCAGCCGAGGGGGCCTGGAGACCCAGTACTTC
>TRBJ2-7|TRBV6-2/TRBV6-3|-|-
CASSYHWSYEQYF
TGTGCCAGCAGTTACCACTGGAGCTACGAGCAGTACTTC
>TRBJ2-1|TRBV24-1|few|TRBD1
CATSEIRQGNNEQFF
TGTGCCACCAGTGAAATTAGACAGGGAAACAATGAGCAGTTCTTC
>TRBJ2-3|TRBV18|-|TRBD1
CASSHDRGDTQYF
TGTGCCAGCTCACACGACAGGGGAGATACGCAGTATTTT
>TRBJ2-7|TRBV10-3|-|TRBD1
CAISESTGSDEQYF
TGTGCCATCAGTGAGTCGACAGGGAGTGACGAGCAGTACTTC
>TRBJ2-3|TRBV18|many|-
CASSPGPDTQYF
TGTGCCAGCTCACCGGGACCAGATACGCAGTATTTT
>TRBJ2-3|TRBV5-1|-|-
CASSWTETDTQYF
TGCGCCAGCAGCTGGACAGAGACAGATACGCAGTATTTT
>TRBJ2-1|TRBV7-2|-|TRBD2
CASTGTSGDHEQFF
TGTGCCAGCACCGGGACTAGCGGGGATCATGAGCAGTTCTTC
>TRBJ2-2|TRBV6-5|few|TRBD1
CASRQTGVAGELFF
TGTGCCAGCAGGCAAACAGGGGTAGCCGGGGAGCTGTTTTTT
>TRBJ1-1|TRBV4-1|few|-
CASSHPSDFQNATEAFF
TGCGCCAGCAGCCACCCCTCGGATTTTCAGAATGCCACTGAAGCTTTCTTT
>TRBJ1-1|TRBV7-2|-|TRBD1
CASSTDRGYTEAFF
TGTGCCAGCAGCACTGACAGGGGGTACACTGAAGCTTTCTTT